A selection of T cell receptor beta chains follows, all from one sample in a study of Graves' ophthalmopathy and Graves' hyperthyroidism. TCRdb reprocessed the multiplex PCR reads via MiXCR and lists one record per CDR3 protein. The top ten clones hold 2.5% to 3.5% of a sample with approximately 700,000 distinct CDR3 sequences, approximately 39% of them seen once. The sequenced material came from peripheral blood. These receptors were collected from an adult man with Graves' ophthalmopathy. Both conserved end residues are part of each CDR3. The size of a clone is reported for some rows only, either as once, few or many, or as a class for expanded clones.

j_call | clone_size | v_call | cdr3_length | cdr3_aa
TRBJ1-2 | . | TRBV29-1 | 12 | CSVESQGEGYTF
TRBJ1-2 | few | TRBV6-5 | 13 | CASAGYSSYGYTF
TRBJ2-5 | . | TRBV12-3/TRBV12-4 | 14 | CASSSDLGGETQYF
TRBJ1-2 | many | TRBV7-9 | 15 | CASSLEGAGSYGYTF
TRBJ1-1 | many | TRBV4-1 | 15 | CASSQGQVWHTEAFF
TRBJ1-3 | many | TRBV12-3/TRBV12-4 | 13 | CASRQTDGNTIYF
TRBJ1-2 | many | TRBV20-1 | 13 | CSAGTTPSYGYTF
TRBJ1-1 | . | TRBV24-1 | 13 | CATKEGLGTEAFF
TRBJ2-7 | many | TRBV20-1 | 14 | CSASWTGRVYEQYF
TRBJ2-7 | many | TRBV20-1 | 13 | CSARGTDSYEQYF
TRBJ1-1 | many | TRBV7-9 | 15 | CASSLLVGPDTEAFF
TRBJ1-5 | few | TRBV20-1 | 16 | CSARGGGDAGGQPQHF
TRBJ2-7 | . | TRBV10-3 | 13 | CAIRLAELYEQYF
TRBJ1-2 | . | TRBV19 | 15 | CASSLDPGPQYGYTF